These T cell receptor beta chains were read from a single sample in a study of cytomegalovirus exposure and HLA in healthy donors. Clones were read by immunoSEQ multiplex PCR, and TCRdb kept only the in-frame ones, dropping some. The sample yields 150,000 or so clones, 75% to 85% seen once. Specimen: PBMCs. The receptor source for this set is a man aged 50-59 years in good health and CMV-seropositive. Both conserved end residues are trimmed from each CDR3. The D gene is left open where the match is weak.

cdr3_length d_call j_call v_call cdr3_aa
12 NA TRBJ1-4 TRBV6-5 ASSFDRSNEKLF
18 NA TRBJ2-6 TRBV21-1 ASSKTLDRASCSGANVLT
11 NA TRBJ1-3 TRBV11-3 ASSLDPKNTIY
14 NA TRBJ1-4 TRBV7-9 ASSRARGLINEKLF
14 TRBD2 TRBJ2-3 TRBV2 ASSGGGTRYTDTQY
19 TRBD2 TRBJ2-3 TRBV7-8 ASSPRRAGLAGGPGTDTQY
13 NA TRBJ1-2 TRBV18 ASSPMGQSEYGYT
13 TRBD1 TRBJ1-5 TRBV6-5 ASRNQGGGNQPQH
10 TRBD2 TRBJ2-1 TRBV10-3 ATSGGANEQF
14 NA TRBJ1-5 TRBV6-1 ASSEDWAGRGQPQH
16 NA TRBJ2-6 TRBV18 ASSQEGPSSSGANVLT
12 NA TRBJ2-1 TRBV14 ASSPRGRDREQF
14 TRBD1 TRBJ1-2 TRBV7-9 ASSRGGDRESYGYT
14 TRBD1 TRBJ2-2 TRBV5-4 ASSPWTGSNTGELF
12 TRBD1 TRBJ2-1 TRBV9 ASSAGTAGGEQF
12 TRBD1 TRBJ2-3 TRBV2 ASIGTGVLNTQY
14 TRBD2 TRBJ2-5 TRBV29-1 SVSASGAPPQETQY
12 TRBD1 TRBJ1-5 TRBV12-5 ASATGGVNQPQH
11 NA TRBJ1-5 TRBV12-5 ASSPGGNQPQH
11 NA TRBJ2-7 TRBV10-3 AISGGSSYEQY
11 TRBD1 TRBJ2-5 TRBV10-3 AISGTGQETQY
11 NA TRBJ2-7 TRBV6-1 ASSEGGQPEQY